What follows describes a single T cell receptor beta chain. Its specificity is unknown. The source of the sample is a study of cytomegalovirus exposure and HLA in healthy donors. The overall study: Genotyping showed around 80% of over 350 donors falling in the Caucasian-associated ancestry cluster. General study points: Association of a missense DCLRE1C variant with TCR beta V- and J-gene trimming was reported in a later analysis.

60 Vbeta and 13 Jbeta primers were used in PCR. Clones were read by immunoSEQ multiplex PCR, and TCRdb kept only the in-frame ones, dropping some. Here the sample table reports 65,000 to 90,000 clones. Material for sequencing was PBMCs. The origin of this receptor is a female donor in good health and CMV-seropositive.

The CDR3 region has the DNA TGCAGCACCCTAGCGGGAGGAGGGGGAGAGCAGTACTTC. Its translation: CSTLAGGGGEQYF. This chain connects TRBV29-1 to TRBJ2-7; 11 bases fit TRBD2. The CDR3 contains 13 residues. The junction had 10 bases not matched to a gene; V was cut back by 8 bases and J by 7 bases. CDR1 is SQVTM, CDR2 ANQGSEA, per germline.